These T cell receptor beta chains were read from a single sample in a study of T cell repertoires in cytomegalovirus infection. Antigens for these TCRs are unknown. MiXCR, run by TCRdb on the reads, gives a single entry per CDR3 protein. The sample shows 450,000 to 650,000 distinct CDR3 sequences, approximately 40% of them seen only once. This sample comprised cultured PBMCs, obtained from culture after CMV antigen stimulation. The receptors originated from a human donor in good health (CMV status not recorded). Some clones in this sample may be carry-over from other donors' samples. The CDR3 runs from the conserved cysteine through the conserved F or W. A D gene is named only where the DNA matches it firmly. For some rows the clone size is stated as once, few or many, or as a class when expanded; others skip it.

j_gene: TRBJ2-7
v_gene: TRBV28
d_gene: NA
abundance: NA
CDR3nt: TGTGCCACCAAATGGGGCGGACAAACCTACGAGCAGTACTTC
CDR3aa: CATKWGGQTYEQYF

j_gene: TRBJ2-1
v_gene: TRBV6-2/TRBV6-3
d_gene: NA
abundance: NA
CDR3nt: TGTGCCAGCAGTTACACGGTGGGGGGGGCCTATGAGCAGTTCTTC
CDR3aa: CASSYTVGGAYEQFF

j_gene: TRBJ2-3
v_gene: TRBV10-3
d_gene: TRBD2
abundance: once
CDR3nt: TGTGCCATCAGTGGAACCGGGACTAGCGGGAATGAAGATACGCAGTATTTT
CDR3aa: CAISGTGTSGNEDTQYF

j_gene: TRBJ1-1
v_gene: TRBV5-1
d_gene: NA
abundance: NA
CDR3nt: TGCGCCAGCAGCTTGGTGGCAGCCATGAACACTGAAGCTTTCTTT
CDR3aa: CASSLVAAMNTEAFF

j_gene: TRBJ1-6
v_gene: TRBV7-8
d_gene: NA
abundance: NA
CDR3nt: TGTGCCAGCAGCGCCGTGGGCAGGCTTCGTTCACCCCTCCACTTT
CDR3aa: CASSAVGRLRSPLHF

j_gene: TRBJ2-5
v_gene: TRBV7-2
d_gene: NA
abundance: few
CDR3nt: TGTGCCAGCAGCTTAGGGGGGGGCGAATATGGGACCCAGTACTTC
CDR3aa: CASSLGGGEYGTQYF

j_gene: TRBJ1-3
v_gene: TRBV5-1
d_gene: NA
abundance: NA
CDR3nt: TGCGCCAGCAGCTTCCTAGGACGGACAGCTACGGGAAACACCATATATTTT
CDR3aa: CASSFLGRTATGNTIYF

j_gene: TRBJ2-1
v_gene: TRBV11-2
d_gene: NA
abundance: few
CDR3nt: TGTGCCAGCAGCCGAGATGCCGCGGGGAATGAGCAGTTCTTC
CDR3aa: CASSRDAAGNEQFF

j_gene: TRBJ1-1
v_gene: TRBV7-9
d_gene: NA
abundance: NA
CDR3nt: TGTGCCAGCAGCTTCGTGTATATTGGTGCTGAAGCTTTCTTT
CDR3aa: CASSFVYIGAEAFF

j_gene: TRBJ2-7
v_gene: TRBV27
d_gene: NA
abundance: few
CDR3nt: TGTGCCAGCAGTAAAAACGGACCTACCGAGCAGTACTTC
CDR3aa: CASSKNGPTEQYF

j_gene: TRBJ2-5
v_gene: TRBV7-2
d_gene: NA
abundance: NA
CDR3nt: TGTGCCAGCAGCTATAGTCCCGAGACCCAGTACTTC
CDR3aa: CASSYSPETQYF

j_gene: TRBJ1-5
v_gene: TRBV12-3/TRBV12-4
d_gene: TRBD1
abundance: NA
CDR3nt: TGTGCCAGCAGCCAGACAGGGACTGATCAGCCCCAGCATTTT
CDR3aa: CASSQTGTDQPQHF

j_gene: TRBJ1-5
v_gene: TRBV19
d_gene: NA
abundance: NA
CDR3nt: TGTGCCAGTAGTCCCGGGCCTCTAGGTGATCAGCCCCAGCATTTT
CDR3aa: CASSPGPLGDQPQHF

j_gene: TRBJ1-5
v_gene: TRBV28
d_gene: NA
abundance: NA
CDR3nt: TGTGCCAGCAGTTTGCCCGGGAGAGGAAATCAGCCCCAGCATTTT
CDR3aa: CASSLPGRGNQPQHF

j_gene: TRBJ2-1
v_gene: TRBV12-3/TRBV12-4
d_gene: NA
abundance: few
CDR3nt: TGTGCCAGCAGTTTAGATGGGGACAATGAGCAGTTCTTC
CDR3aa: CASSLDGDNEQFF

j_gene: TRBJ1-1
v_gene: TRBV4-3
d_gene: NA
abundance: NA
CDR3nt: TGCGCCAGCAGCCAGGGTGTCGTGAACACTGAAGCTTTCTTT
CDR3aa: CASSQGVVNTEAFF

j_gene: TRBJ2-1
v_gene: TRBV2
d_gene: NA
abundance: once
CDR3nt: TGTGCCAGCAGTAATACACCCCCGTACAATGAGCAGTTCTTC
CDR3aa: CASSNTPPYNEQFF

j_gene: TRBJ2-1
v_gene: TRBV7-8
d_gene: TRBD2
abundance: NA
CDR3nt: TGTGCCAGCAGCCTTACCGGGACTACTCACAATGAGCAGTTCTTC
CDR3aa: CASSLTGTTHNEQFF

j_gene: TRBJ2-7
v_gene: TRBV4-2
d_gene: TRBD2
abundance: NA
CDR3nt: TGTGCCAGCAGCCAACTCCTAGCGGGGGCATACGAGCAGTACTTC
CDR3aa: CASSQLLAGAYEQYF

j_gene: TRBJ2-7
v_gene: TRBV20-1
d_gene: NA
abundance: few
CDR3nt: TGCAGTGCGATGACTGGGGCCTCCTACGAGCAGTACTTC
CDR3aa: CSAMTGASYEQYF

j_gene: TRBJ1-1
v_gene: TRBV7-2
d_gene: TRBD1
abundance: NA
CDR3nt: TGTGCCAGCAGCCGACAGGGTATTGAAGCTTTCTTT
CDR3aa: CASSRQGIEAFF

j_gene: TRBJ1-3
v_gene: TRBV10-3
d_gene: NA
abundance: NA
CDR3nt: TGTGCCATCAGTGAGTCCCAGCCTGGAAACACCATATATTTT
CDR3aa: CAISESQPGNTIYF

j_gene: TRBJ1-2
v_gene: TRBV7-9
d_gene: NA
abundance: NA
CDR3nt: TGTGCCAGCAGCCCCTCTCTGGGGGGCTACACCTTC
CDR3aa: CASSPSLGGYTF

j_gene: TRBJ2-1
v_gene: TRBV10-3
d_gene: NA
abundance: NA
CDR3nt: TGTGCCATCAGTGAGTCTGACTGGCTGCAGTTCTTC
CDR3aa: CAISESDWLQFF

j_gene: TRBJ2-1
v_gene: TRBV12-3/TRBV12-4
d_gene: TRBD2
abundance: few
CDR3nt: TGTGCCAGCAGGTCAGCGGGGGCCTACAATGAGCAGTTCTTC
CDR3aa: CASRSAGAYNEQFF

j_gene: TRBJ2-7
v_gene: TRBV7-6
d_gene: TRBD1
abundance: NA
CDR3nt: TGTGCCACCGGGGACAGGGTGGCCTACGAGCAGTACTTC
CDR3aa: CATGDRVAYEQYF

j_gene: TRBJ2-3
v_gene: TRBV27
d_gene: TRBD2
abundance: NA
CDR3nt: TGTGCCAGCACCGCTCATTGGACCGGGACTAGCGGGGACACAGATACGCAGTATTTT
CDR3aa: CASTAHWTGTSGDTDTQYF

j_gene: TRBJ2-7
v_gene: TRBV2
d_gene: NA
abundance: NA
CDR3nt: TGTGCCAGCAGCCGATCCCCCCGAGGGAGCTCCTACGAGCAGTACTTC
CDR3aa: CASSRSPRGSSYEQYF

j_gene: TRBJ2-7
v_gene: TRBV7-2
d_gene: TRBD2
abundance: few
CDR3nt: TGTGCCAGCAGCAAGCGGGAGGCAACCTACGAGCAGTACTTC
CDR3aa: CASSKREATYEQYF

j_gene: TRBJ1-5
v_gene: TRBV30
d_gene: NA
abundance: NA
CDR3nt: TGTGCCTGGAGCTACACGCTTAGCAATCAGCCCCAGCATTTT
CDR3aa: CAWSYTLSNQPQHF

j_gene: TRBJ2-7
v_gene: TRBV7-2
d_gene: TRBD2
abundance: NA
CDR3nt: TGTGCCAGCAGCTCCGAAAGCGGGAGCTCCTACGAGCAGTACTTC
CDR3aa: CASSSESGSSYEQYF

j_gene: TRBJ1-5
v_gene: TRBV7-2
d_gene: NA
abundance: few
CDR3nt: TGTGCCAGCAGCTCAAATCACGGTAGGGGCAATCAGCCCCAGCATTTT
CDR3aa: CASSSNHGRGNQPQHF

j_gene: TRBJ1-4
v_gene: TRBV20-1
d_gene: NA
abundance: NA
CDR3nt: TGCAGTGCTATCGACGAAAATGAAAAACTGTTTTTT
CDR3aa: CSAIDENEKLFF

j_gene: TRBJ2-7
v_gene: TRBV4-3
d_gene: NA
abundance: NA
CDR3nt: TGCGCCAGCAGCCAAGTACAACAGGGCGGCGAGCAGTACTTC
CDR3aa: CASSQVQQGGEQYF

j_gene: TRBJ2-5
v_gene: TRBV7-2
d_gene: NA
abundance: once
CDR3nt: TGTGCCAGCAGCTTAGATCCTGGCGGGGAAGAGACCCAGTACTTC
CDR3aa: CASSLDPGGEETQYF

j_gene: TRBJ2-2
v_gene: TRBV19
d_gene: NA
abundance: once
CDR3nt: TGTGCCACCTTATCCGGGTCCCAACCCACCGGGGAGCTGTTTTTT
CDR3aa: CATLSGSQPTGELFF

j_gene: TRBJ2-3
v_gene: TRBV20-1
d_gene: NA
abundance: once
CDR3nt: TGCAGTGCTAGGTGGAGCACAGATACGCAGTATTTT
CDR3aa: CSARWSTDTQYF

j_gene: TRBJ2-7
v_gene: TRBV7-6
d_gene: NA
abundance: NA
CDR3nt: TGTGCCAGCAGCTTAGAGGAGGGGTCCGCGGGCTACTTC
CDR3aa: CASSLEEGSAGYF

j_gene: TRBJ1-1
v_gene: TRBV9
d_gene: TRBD1
abundance: NA
CDR3nt: TGTGCCAGCAGCGTTCTCGACAGGGGTGACACTGAAGCTTTCTTT
CDR3aa: CASSVLDRGDTEAFF

j_gene: TRBJ2-3
v_gene: TRBV6-1
d_gene: NA
abundance: NA
CDR3nt: TGTGCCAGCAGTGAATTGGGAATCACAGATACGCAGTATTTT
CDR3aa: CASSELGITDTQYF

j_gene: TRBJ2-3
v_gene: TRBV15
d_gene: NA
abundance: few
CDR3nt: TGTGCCACCAGCAGAGTTTCAGGGGCTGATACGCAGTATTTT
CDR3aa: CATSRVSGADTQYF

j_gene: TRBJ2-1
v_gene: TRBV6-2/TRBV6-3
d_gene: NA
abundance: NA
CDR3nt: TGTGCCAGCAAGGGGGGTGGATCCTACAATGAGCAGTTCTTC
CDR3aa: CASKGGGSYNEQFF

j_gene: TRBJ2-1
v_gene: TRBV7-2
d_gene: NA
abundance: NA
CDR3nt: TGTGCCAGCAGCTTAGGGGGACAATCCTACAATGAGCAGTTCTTC
CDR3aa: CASSLGGQSYNEQFF